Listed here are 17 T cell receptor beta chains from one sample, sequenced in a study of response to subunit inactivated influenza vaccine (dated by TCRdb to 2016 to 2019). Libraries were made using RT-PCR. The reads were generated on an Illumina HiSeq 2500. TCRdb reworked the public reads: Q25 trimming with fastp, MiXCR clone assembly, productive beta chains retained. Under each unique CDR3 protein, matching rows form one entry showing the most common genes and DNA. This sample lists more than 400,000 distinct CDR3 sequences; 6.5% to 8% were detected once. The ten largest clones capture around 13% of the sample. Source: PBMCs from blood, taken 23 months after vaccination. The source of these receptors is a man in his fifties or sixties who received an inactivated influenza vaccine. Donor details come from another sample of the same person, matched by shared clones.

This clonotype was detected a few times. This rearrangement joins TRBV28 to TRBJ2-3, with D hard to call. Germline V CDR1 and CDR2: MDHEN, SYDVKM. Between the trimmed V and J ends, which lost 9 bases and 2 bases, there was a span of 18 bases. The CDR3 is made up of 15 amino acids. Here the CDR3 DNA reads TGTGCCAGTAGGCTAGGAACTAAGCACACAGATACGCAGTATTTT. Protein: CASRLGTKHTDTQYF.

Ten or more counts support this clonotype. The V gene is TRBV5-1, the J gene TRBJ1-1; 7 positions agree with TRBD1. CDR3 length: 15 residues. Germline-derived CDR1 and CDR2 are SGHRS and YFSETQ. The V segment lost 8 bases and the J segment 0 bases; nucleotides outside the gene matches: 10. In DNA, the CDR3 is TGCGCCAGTAAACTAGGGGACAGCATGAACACTGAAGCTTTCTTT. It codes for CASKLGDSMNTEAFF.

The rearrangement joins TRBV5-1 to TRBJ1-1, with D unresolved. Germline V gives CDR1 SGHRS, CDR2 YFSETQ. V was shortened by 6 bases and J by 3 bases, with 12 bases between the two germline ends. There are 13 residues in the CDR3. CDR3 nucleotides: TGCGCCAGCACAGCTTCCGGGGACACTGAAGCTTTCTTT. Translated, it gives CASTASGDTEAFF.

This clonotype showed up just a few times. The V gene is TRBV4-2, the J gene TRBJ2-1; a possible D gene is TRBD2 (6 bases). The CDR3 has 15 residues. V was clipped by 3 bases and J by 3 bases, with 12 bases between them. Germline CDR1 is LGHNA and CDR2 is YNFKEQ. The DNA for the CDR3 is TGTGCCAGCAGCCAGGTAGCGGAGATCTACAATGAGCAGTTCTTC. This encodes CASSQVAEIYNEQFF.

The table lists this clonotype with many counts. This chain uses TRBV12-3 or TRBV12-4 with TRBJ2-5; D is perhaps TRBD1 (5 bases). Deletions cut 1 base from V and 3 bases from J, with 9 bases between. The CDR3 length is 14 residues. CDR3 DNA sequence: TGTGCCAGCAGTTTAGAGACAGCTAAAGAGACCCAGTACTTC. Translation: CASSLETAKETQYF.

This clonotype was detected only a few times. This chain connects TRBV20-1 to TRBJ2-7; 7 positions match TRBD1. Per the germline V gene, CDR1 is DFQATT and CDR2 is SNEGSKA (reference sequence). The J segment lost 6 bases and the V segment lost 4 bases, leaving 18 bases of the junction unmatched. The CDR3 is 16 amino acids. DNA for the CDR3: TGCAGTGCTAAGGGACCACAGGGGCTGGCGTTTCGCGAGCAGTACTTC. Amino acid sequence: CSAKGPQGLAFREQYF.

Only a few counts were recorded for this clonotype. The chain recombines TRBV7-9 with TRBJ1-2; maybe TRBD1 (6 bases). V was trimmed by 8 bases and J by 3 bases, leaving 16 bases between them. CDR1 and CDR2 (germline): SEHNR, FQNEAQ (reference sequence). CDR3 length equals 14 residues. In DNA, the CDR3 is TGTGCCAGCCGAGCCAATACAGGGCACTATGGCTACACCTTC. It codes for CASRANTGHYGYTF. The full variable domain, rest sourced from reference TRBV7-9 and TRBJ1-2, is DTGVSQNPRHKITKRGQNVTFRCDPISEHNRLYWYRQTLGQGPEFLTYFQNEAQLEKSRLLSDRFSAERPKGSFSTLEIQRTEQGDSAMYLCASRANTGHYGYTFGSGTRLTVV.

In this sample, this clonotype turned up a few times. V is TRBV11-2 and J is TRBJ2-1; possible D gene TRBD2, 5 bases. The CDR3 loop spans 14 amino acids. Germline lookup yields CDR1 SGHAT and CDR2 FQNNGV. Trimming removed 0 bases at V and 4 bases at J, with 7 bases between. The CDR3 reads CASSLERTYNEQFF. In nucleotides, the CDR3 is TGTGCCAGCAGCTTAGAGCGGACTTACAATGAGCAGTTCTTC.

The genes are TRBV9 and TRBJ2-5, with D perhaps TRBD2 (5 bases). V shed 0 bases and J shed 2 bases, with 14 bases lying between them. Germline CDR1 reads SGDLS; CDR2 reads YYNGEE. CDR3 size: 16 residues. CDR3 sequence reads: CASSVAPGFGQETQYF. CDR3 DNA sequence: TGTGCCAGCAGCGTAGCTCCGGGGTTCGGGCAAGAGACCCAGTACTTC.

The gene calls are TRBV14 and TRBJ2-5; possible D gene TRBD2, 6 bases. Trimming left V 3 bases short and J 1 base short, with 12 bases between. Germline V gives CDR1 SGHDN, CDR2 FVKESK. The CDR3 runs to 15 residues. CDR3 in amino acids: CASSHLGTSQETQYF. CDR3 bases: TGTGCCAGCAGCCACCTCGGGACTTCCCAAGAGACCCAGTACTTC.

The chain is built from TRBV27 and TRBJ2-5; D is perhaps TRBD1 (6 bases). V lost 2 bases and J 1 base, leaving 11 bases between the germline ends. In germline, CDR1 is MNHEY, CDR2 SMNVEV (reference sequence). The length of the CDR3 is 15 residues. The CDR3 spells CASSLMGALQETQYF. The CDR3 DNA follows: TGTGCCAGCAGTTTAATGGGGGCCCTCCAAGAGACCCAGTACTTC.

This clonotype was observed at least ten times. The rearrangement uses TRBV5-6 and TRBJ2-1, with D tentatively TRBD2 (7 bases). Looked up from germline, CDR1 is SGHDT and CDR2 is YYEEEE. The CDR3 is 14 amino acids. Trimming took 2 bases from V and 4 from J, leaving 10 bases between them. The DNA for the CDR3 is TGTGCCAGCAGCTTCAGGGGAGGGTACAATGAGCAGTTCTTC. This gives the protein CASSFRGGYNEQFF.

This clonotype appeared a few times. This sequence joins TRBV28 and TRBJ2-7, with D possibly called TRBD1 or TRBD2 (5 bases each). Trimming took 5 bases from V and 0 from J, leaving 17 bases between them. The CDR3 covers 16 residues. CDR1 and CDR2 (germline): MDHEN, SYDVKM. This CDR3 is CASSTVGRPSSYEQYF. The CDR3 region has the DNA TGTGCCAGCAGTACCGTGGGACGACCGAGCTCCTACGAGCAGTACTTC. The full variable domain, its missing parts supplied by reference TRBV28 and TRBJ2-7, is DVKVTQSSRYLVKRTGEKVFLECVQDMDHENMFWYRQDPGLGLRLIYFSYDVKMKEKGDIPEGYSVSREKKERFSLILESASTNQTSMYLCASSTVGRPSSYEQYFGPGTRLTVT.

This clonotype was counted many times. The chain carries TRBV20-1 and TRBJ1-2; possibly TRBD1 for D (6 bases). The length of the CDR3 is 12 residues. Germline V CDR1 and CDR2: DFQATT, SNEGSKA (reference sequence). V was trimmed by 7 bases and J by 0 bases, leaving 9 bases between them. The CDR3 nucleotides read TGCAGTGTGGACAGTGCTAACTATGGCTACACCTTC. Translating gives CSVDSANYGYTF.

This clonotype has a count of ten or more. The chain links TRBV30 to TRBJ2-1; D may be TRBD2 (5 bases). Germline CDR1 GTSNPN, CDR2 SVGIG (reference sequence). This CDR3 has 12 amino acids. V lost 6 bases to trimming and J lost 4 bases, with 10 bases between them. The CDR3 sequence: CACSQRYNEQFF. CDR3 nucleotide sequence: TGTGCCTGTTCCCAGCGGTACAATGAGCAGTTCTTC.

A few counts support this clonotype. CDR3 sequence: CSGVRGSSYNEQFF. The CDR3 bases are TGCAGTGGGGTCAGGGGGAGCTCCTACAATGAGCAGTTCTTC. The chain carries TRBV20-1 and TRBJ2-1; 7 bases match TRBD1. The CDR3 is 14 residues long. Germline CDR1 DFQATT, CDR2 SNEGSKA (reference sequence). V lost 7 bases, J lost 0 bases, and 6 bases stayed unmatched.

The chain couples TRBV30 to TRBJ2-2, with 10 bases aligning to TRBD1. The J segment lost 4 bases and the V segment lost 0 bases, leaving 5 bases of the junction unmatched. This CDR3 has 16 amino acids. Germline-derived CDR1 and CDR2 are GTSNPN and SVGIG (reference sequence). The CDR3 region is CAWSVLDRGPTGELFF. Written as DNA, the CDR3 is TGTGCCTGGAGTGTACTCGACAGGGGGCCCACCGGGGAGCTGTTTTTT.